This T cell receptor beta chain stems from a study of blood T cell repertoires in COVID-19. Across the whole study: COVID-19 samples, acute and convalescent, were from the United States, Italy and Spain. T cells, B-cell-depleted T cells, or PBMCs supplied cDNA or gDNA.

This clone appeared a few times. Measured with immunoSEQ multiplex PCR; TCRdb has only the in-frame clones, and not every one. The data hold approximately 150,000 clones, with roughly 87% observed a single time. During the 2 weeks before they entered the study, exposed participants had met someone with a PCR-confirmed or clinician-diagnosed COVID-19 case. The sequenced sample consisted of PBMCs or T cells enriched from blood (not recorded which). The sequence was collected from a woman aged 40-49 years who had been exposed to COVID-19.

The CDR3 is CASSPGQGAYSPLHF. CDR3 nucleotides: TGTGCCAGCAGCCCTGGACAGGGGGCTTATTCACCCCTCCACTTT. The chain combines TRBV2 with TRBJ1-6; 11 bases line up with TRBD1. CDR3 size: 15 residues. Per germline, CDR1 SNHLY and CDR2 FYNNEI. V lost 6 bases to trimming and J lost 8 bases; unmatched junction nucleotides: 6.